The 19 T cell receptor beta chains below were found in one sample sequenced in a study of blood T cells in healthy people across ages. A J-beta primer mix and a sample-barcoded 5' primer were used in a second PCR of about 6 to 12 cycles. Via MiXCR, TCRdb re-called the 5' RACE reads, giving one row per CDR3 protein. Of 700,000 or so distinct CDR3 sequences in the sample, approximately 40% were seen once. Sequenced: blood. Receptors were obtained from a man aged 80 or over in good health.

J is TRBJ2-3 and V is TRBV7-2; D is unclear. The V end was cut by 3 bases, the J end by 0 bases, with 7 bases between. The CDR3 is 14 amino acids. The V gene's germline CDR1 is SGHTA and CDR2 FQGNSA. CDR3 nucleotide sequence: TGTGCCAGCAGCTTCCGGCCTAGCACAGATACGCAGTATTTT. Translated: CASSFRPSTDTQYF.

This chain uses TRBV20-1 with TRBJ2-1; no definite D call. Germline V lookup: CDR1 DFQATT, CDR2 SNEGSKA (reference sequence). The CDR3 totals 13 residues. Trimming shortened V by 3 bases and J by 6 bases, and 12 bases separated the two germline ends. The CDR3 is CSASPSPGNEQFF. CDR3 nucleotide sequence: TGCAGTGCTAGCCCCAGTCCCGGCAATGAGCAGTTCTTC.

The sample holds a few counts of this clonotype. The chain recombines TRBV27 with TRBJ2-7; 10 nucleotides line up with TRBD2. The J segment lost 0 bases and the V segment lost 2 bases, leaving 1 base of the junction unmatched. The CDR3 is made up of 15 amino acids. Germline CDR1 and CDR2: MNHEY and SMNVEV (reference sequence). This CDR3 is CASSLRLAGSYEQYF. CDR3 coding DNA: TGTGCCAGCAGTTTAAGACTAGCGGGCTCCTACGAGCAGTACTTC.

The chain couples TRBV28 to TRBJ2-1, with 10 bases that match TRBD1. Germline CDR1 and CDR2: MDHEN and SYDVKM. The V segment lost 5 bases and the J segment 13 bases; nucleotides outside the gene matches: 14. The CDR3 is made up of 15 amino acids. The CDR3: CASSPDRGRRETQFF. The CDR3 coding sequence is TGTGCCAGCAGTCCCGACAGGGGGCGCCGGGAGACCCAGTTCTTC. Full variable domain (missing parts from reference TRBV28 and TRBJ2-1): DVKVTQSSRYLVKRTGEKVFLECVQDMDHENMFWYRQDPGLGLRLIYFSYDVKMKEKGDIPEGYSVSREKKERFSLILESASTNQTSMYLCASSPDRGRRETQFFGPGTRLTVL.

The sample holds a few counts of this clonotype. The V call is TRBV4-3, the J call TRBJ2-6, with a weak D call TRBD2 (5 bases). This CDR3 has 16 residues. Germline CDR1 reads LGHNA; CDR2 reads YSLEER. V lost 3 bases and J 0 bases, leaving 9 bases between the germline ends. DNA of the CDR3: TGCGCCAGCAGCCATGGACTGCGCTCTGGGGCCAACGTCCTGACTTTC. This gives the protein CASSHGLRSGANVLTF.

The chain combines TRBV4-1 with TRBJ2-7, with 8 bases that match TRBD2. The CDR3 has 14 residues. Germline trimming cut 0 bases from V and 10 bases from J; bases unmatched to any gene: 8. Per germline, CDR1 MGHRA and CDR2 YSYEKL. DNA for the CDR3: TGCGCCAGCAGCCAAGATCGCGGGGGGTCCAGCCAGTACTTC. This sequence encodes CASSQDRGGSSQYF.

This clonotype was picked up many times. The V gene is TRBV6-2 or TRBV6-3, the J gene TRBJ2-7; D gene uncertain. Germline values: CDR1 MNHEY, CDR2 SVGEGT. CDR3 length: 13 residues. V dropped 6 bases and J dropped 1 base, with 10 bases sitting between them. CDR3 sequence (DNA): TGTGCCAGCAGCCTAATTAGTTCCTACGAGCAGTACTTC. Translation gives CASSLISSYEQYF.

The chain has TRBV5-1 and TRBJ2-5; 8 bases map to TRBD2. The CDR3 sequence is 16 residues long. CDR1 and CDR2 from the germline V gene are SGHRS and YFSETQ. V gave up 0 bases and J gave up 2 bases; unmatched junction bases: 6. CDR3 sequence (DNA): TGCGCCAGCAGCTTGGTTGGCGGGGGGCTTCAAGAGACCCAGTACTTC. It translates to CASSLVGGGLQETQYF. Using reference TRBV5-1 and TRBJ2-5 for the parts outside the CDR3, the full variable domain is KAGVTQTPRYLIKTRGQQVTLSCSPISGHRSVSWYQQTPGQGLQFLFEYFSETQRNKGNFPGRFSGRQFSNSRSEMNVSTLELGDSALYLCASSLVGGGLQETQYFGPGTRLLVL.

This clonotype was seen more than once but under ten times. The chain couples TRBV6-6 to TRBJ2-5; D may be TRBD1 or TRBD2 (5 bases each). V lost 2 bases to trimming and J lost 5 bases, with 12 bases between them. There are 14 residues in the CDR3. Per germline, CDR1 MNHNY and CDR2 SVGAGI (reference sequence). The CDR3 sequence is CASSYPGTRETQYF. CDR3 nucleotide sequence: TGTGCCAGCAGTTACCCGGGGACGCGGGAGACCCAGTACTTC.

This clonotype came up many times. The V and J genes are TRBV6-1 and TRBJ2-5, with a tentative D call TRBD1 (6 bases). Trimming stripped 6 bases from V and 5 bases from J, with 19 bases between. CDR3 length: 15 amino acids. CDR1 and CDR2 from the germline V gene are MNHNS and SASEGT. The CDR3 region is CASRISYDRRETQYF. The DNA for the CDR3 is TGTGCCAGCAGGATCTCTTACGACAGGAGGGAGACCCAGTACTTC.

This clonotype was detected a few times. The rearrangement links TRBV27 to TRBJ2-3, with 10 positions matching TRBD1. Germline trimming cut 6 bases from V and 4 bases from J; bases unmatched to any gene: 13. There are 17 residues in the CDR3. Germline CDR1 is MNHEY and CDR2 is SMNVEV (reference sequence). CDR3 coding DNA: TGTGCCAGCAGACCATGGGGTCCGGGACAGGGGTCAGATACGCAGTATTTT. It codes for CASRPWGPGQGSDTQYF.

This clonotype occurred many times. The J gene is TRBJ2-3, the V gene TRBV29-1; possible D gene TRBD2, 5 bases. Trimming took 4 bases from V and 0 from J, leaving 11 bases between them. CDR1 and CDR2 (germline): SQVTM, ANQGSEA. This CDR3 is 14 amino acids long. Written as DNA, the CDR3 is TGCAGCGTTGTTGGGAGCGGTAGCACAGATACGCAGTATTTT. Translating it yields CSVVGSGSTDTQYF.

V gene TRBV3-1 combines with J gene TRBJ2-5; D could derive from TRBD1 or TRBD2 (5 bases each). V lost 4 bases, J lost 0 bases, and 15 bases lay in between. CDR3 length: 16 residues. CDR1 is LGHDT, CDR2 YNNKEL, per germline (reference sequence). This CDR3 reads CASSRPGAAYQETQYF. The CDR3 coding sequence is TGTGCCAGCAGCCGCCCCGGGGCAGCGTACCAAGAGACCCAGTACTTC.

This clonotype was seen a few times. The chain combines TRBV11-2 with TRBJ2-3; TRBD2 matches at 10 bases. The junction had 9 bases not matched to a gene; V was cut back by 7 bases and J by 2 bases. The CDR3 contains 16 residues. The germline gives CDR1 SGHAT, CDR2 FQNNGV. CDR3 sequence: CASTLPSGGITDTQYF. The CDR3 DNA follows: TGTGCCAGCACCCTCCCTAGCGGGGGAATCACAGATACGCAGTATTTT. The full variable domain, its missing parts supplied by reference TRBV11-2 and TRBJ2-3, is EAGVAQSPRYKIIEKRQSVAFWCNPISGHATLYWYQQILGQGPKLLIQFQNNGVVDDSQLPKDRFSAERLKGVDSTLKIQPAKLEDSAVYLCASTLPSGGITDTQYFGPGTRLTVL.

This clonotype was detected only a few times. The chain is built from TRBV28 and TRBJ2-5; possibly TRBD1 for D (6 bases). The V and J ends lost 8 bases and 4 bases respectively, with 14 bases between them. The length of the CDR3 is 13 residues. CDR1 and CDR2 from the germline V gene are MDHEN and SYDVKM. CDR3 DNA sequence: TGTGCCAGCGGCAGGGGAACGATAGAGACCCAGTACTTC. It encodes CASGRGTIETQYF.

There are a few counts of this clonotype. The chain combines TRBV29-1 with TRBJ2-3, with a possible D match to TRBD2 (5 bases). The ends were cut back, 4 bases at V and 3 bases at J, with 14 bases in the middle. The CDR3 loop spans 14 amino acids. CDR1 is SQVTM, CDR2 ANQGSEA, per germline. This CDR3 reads CSVVGWGETDTQYF. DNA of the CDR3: TGCAGCGTTGTGGGGTGGGGAGAGACAGATACGCAGTATTTT.

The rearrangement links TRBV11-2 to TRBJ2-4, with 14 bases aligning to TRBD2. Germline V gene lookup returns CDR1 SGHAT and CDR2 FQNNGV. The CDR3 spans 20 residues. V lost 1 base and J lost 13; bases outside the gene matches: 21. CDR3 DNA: TGTGCCAGCAGCTTAGCAGGCGGACTAGCGGGGGGCCCCAGGACGGTAGAGCAGTACTTC. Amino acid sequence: CASSLAGGLAGGPRTVEQYF.

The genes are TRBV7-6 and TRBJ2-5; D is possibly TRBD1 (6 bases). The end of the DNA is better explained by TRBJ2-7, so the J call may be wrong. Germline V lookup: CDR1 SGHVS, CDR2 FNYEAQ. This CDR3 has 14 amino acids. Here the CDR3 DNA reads TGTGCCAGCAGCCCACAGGGCAGAGGCGACGAGCAGTACTTC. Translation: CASSPQGRGDEQYF.

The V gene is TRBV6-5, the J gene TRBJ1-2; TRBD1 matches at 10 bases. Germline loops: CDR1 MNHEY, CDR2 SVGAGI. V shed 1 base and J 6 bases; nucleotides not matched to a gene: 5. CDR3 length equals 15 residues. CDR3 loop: CASSYLTGGVNGYTF. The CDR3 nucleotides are TGTGCCAGCAGTTACTTGACAGGGGGCGTAAATGGCTACACCTTC.